This TCR beta chain derives from a study of shared clonotypes between healthy human individuals. The assay was carried out at the deep level. TCRdb's table, derived via immunoSEQ multiplex PCR, lists solely in-frame clones and lacks some. The table shows some 1,900,000 clones, with just under 95% occurring only once. Cells designated naive CD8 were CD45RO-negative and were positively selected for CCR7, with terminally differentiated effector memory CD45RA+ cells excluded. Germline CDR1 is LNHDA and CDR2 is SQIVND (reference sequence). V gave up 5 bases and J gave up 2 bases; unmatched junction bases: 4. CDR3 length: 15 residues.

The TCR comes from a man aged 18 to 35 in good health. The sequenced sample consisted of naive CD8+ T cells sorted from blood. The rearrangement joins TRBV19 to TRBJ2-1; 9 nucleotides line up with TRBD1. The CDR3 is CASSPTGGPYNEQFF. The CDR3 DNA follows: TGTGCCAGTAGTCCCACAGGGGGCCCCTACAATGAGCAGTTCTTC. Looking up the rest from reference TRBV19 and TRBJ2-1 gives the full variable domain: DGGITQSPKYLFRKEGQNVTLSCEQNLNHDAMYWYRQDPGQGLRLIYYSQIVNDFQKGDIAEGYSVSREKKESFPLTVTSAQKNPTAFYLCASSPTGGPYNEQFFGPGTRLTVL.